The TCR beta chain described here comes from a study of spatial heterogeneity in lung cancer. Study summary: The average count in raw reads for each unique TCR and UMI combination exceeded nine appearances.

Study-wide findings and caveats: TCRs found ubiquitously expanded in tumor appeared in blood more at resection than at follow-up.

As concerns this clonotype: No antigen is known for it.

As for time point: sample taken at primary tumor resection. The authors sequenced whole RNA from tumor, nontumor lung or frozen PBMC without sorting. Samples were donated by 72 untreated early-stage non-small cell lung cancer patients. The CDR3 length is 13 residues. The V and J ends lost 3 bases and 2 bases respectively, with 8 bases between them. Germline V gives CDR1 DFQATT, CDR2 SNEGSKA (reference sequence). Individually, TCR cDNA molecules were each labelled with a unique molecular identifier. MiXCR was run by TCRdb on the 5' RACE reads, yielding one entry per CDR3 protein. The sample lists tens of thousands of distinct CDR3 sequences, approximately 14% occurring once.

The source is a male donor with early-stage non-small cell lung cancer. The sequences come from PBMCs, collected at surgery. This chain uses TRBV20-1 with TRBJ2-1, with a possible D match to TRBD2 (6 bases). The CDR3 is CSASGSPYNEQFF. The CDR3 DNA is TGCAGTGCTAGCGGGAGTCCCTACAATGAGCAGTTCTTC.